This T cell receptor beta chain was recovered during a study of blood T cell repertoires in COVID-19. For the study at large: There were acute and convalescent COVID-19 samples, and they came from the United States, Italy and Spain.

In the authors' methods: Nucleated cell number was recorded as an estimate derived from reference gene primer amplification. Assay: immunoSEQ multiplex PCR; the TCRdb copy retains only in-frame clones and omits some. D and trimming were read from the DNA, whereas the V and J calls and clone size are those reported in that table. The sample carries 50,000 to 65,000 clones, 89% recorded once. CDR3 length: 16 residues. Germline V gives CDR1 LGHNA, CDR2 YSLEER. V was clipped by 0 bases and J by 4 bases; unmatched bases: 6. Sequenced sample: peripheral blood. V is TRBV4-3 and J is TRBJ2-3, with 8 bases that match TRBD2. The clonotype originates from a man in his 60s with active COVID-19. The CDR3 DNA reads as TGCGCCAGCAGCCAAGATGGGGGAGCGGGGGCAGATACGCAGTATTTT. Translated, it gives CASSQDGGAGADTQYF.